The clone carrying this T cell receptor beta chain was found a few times. Its antigen is undetermined. Controls came from buffy coats of healthy blood donors. The data stem from a study of STAT5B mutations in CD4+ large granular lymphocyte leukemia. As for the study in general: Among healthy controls, a particular HLA allele went with more CDR3 'QG' motifs.

Study-wide points: No patients shared main leukemic clonotypes, though roughly 27% appeared at low frequency elsewhere.

TCRdb's table, derived via immunoSEQ multiplex PCR, lists solely in-frame clones and lacks some. This repertoire shows fewer than 35,000 clones, roughly 78% found once; its top ten account for less than 0.5%. The receptor was isolated from a human donor in good health. Sequenced: CD4+ T cells from blood buffy coats.

As DNA, the CDR3 is TGTGCCAGCAAGCGGGGGGCGGAAGAGACCCAGTACTTC. Protein: CASKRGAEETQYF. The V call is TRBV2, the J call TRBJ2-5; 9 bases match TRBD2. The CDR3 extends over 13 amino acids. The germline V gene has CDR1 SNHLY and CDR2 FYNNEI. Trimming at V came to 7 bases and at J to 3 bases, leaving 3 bases not matched to a gene.